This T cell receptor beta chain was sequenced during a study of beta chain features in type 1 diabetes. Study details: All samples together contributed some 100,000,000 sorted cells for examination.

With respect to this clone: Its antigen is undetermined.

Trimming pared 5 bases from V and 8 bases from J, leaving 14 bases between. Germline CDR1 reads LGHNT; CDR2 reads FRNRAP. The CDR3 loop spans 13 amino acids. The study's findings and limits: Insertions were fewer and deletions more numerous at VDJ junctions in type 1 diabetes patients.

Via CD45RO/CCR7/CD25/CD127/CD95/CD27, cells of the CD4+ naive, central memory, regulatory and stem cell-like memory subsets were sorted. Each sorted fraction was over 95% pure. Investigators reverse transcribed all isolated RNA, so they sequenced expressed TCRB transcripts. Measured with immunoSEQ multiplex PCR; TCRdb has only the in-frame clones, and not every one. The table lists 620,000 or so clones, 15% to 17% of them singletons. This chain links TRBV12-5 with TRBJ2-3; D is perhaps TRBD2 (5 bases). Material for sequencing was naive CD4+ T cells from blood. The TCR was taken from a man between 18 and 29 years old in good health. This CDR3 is CASGPTQEGTQYF. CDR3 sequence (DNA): TGTGCTAGTGGTCCAACCCAAGAGGGTACGCAGTATTTT.